These T cell receptor beta chains were read from a single sample in a study of cytomegalovirus exposure and HLA in healthy donors. Produced via immunoSEQ multiplex PCR; TCRdb's table is partial and in-frame only. The sample has 110,000 to 150,000 clones; approximately 70% are singletons. The specimen sequenced was PBMCs. All receptors derive from a woman aged 55-70 years in good health and CMV-seropositive. The CDR3 runs from the conserved cysteine through the conserved F or W. The order of the fields is clone size, V gene, J gene, D gene, CDR3 protein, CDR3 DNA. The D gene is left open where the match is weak. Clone size appears in some rows only: once, few, many, or a class for an expanded clone.

clone size: once; V gene: TRBV28; J gene: TRBJ1-5; D gene: NA; CDR3 protein: CATYQPQHF; CDR3 DNA: TGTGCCACCTATCAGCCCCAGCATTTT
clone size: NA; V gene: TRBV19; J gene: TRBJ1-1; D gene: NA; CDR3 protein: CASSNGMAGAEAFF; CDR3 DNA: TGTGCCAGTAGTAACGGGATGGCGGGCGCTGAAGCTTTCTTT
clone size: NA; V gene: TRBV6-1; J gene: TRBJ2-1; D gene: TRBD2; CDR3 protein: CASSDRGRARDEQFF; CDR3 DNA: TGTGCCAGCAGTGACCGCGGGAGGGCCCGGGATGAGCAGTTCTTC
clone size: NA; V gene: TRBV9; J gene: TRBJ1-1; D gene: TRBD1; CDR3 protein: CASSPNRGNTEAFF; CDR3 DNA: TGTGCCAGCAGCCCAAACAGGGGGAACACTGAAGCTTTCTTT
clone size: NA; V gene: TRBV6-5; J gene: TRBJ1-1; D gene: NA; CDR3 protein: CASSPLGGRTEAFF; CDR3 DNA: TGTGCCAGCAGCCCATTAGGGGGTCGGACTGAAGCTTTCTTT
clone size: NA; V gene: TRBV9; J gene: TRBJ2-6; D gene: NA; CDR3 protein: CASSVEPSGANVLTF; CDR3 DNA: TGTGCCAGCAGCGTAGAGCCCTCTGGGGCCAACGTCCTGACTTTC
clone size: NA; V gene: TRBV18; J gene: TRBJ1-2; D gene: NA; CDR3 protein: CASSRGGNYGYTF; CDR3 DNA: TGTGCCAGCTCACGAGGGGGTAACTATGGCTACACCTTC
clone size: NA; V gene: TRBV5-6; J gene: TRBJ2-1; D gene: NA; CDR3 protein: CASSFAGYNEQFF; CDR3 DNA: TGTGCCAGCAGCTTTGCGGGGTACAATGAGCAGTTCTTC
clone size: NA; V gene: TRBV6-5; J gene: TRBJ2-1; D gene: TRBD2; CDR3 protein: CASSRLAGVMDEQFF; CDR3 DNA: TGTGCCAGCAGTCGACTAGCGGGAGTCATGGATGAGCAGTTCTTC
clone size: NA; V gene: TRBV28; J gene: TRBJ1-2; D gene: NA; CDR3 protein: CASTGVYGYTF; CDR3 DNA: TGTGCCTCCACGGGAGTCTATGGCTACACCTTC
clone size: NA; V gene: TRBV5-4; J gene: TRBJ1-1; D gene: NA; CDR3 protein: CASSLDYRVNTEAFF; CDR3 DNA: TGTGCCAGCAGCCTAGATTACAGGGTGAACACTGAAGCTTTCTTT
clone size: NA; V gene: TRBV28; J gene: TRBJ1-2; D gene: NA; CDR3 protein: CASSLVQGYGYTF; CDR3 DNA: TGTGCCAGCAGTTTGGTACAGGGCTATGGCTACACCTTC
clone size: NA; V gene: TRBV28; J gene: TRBJ1-3; D gene: NA; CDR3 protein: CASSFPRGTGNTIYF; CDR3 DNA: TGTGCCAGCAGTTTCCCCAGGGGTACTGGAAACACCATATATTTT
clone size: NA; V gene: TRBV10-2; J gene: TRBJ2-5; D gene: NA; CDR3 protein: CASSLQVQETQYF; CDR3 DNA: TGCGCCAGCAGCCTACAGGTACAAGAGACCCAGTACTTC
clone size: NA; V gene: TRBV5-1; J gene: TRBJ2-7; D gene: NA; CDR3 protein: CASSQGQPGEQYF; CDR3 DNA: TGCGCCAGCAGCCAGGGGCAGCCTGGAGAGCAGTACTTC
clone size: few; V gene: TRBV6-5; J gene: TRBJ1-3; D gene: NA; CDR3 protein: CASSRRSGNTIYF; CDR3 DNA: TGTGCCAGCAGCAGGCGTTCTGGAAACACCATATATTTT
clone size: NA; V gene: TRBV7-2; J gene: TRBJ2-7; D gene: TRBD2; CDR3 protein: CASSSDSLAVTYEQYF; CDR3 DNA: TGTGCCAGCAGCAGCGATTCTCTAGCGGTAACCTACGAGCAGTACTTC
clone size: few; V gene: TRBV29-1; J gene: TRBJ2-7; D gene: TRBD1; CDR3 protein: CSVGQGNYEQYF; CDR3 DNA: TGCAGCGTCGGACAGGGAAACTACGAGCAGTACTTC
clone size: NA; V gene: TRBV7-9; J gene: TRBJ1-2; D gene: NA; CDR3 protein: CASSFSALNYGYTF; CDR3 DNA: TGTGCCAGCAGCTTTTCAGCACTAAACTATGGCTACACCTTC
clone size: NA; V gene: TRBV28; J gene: TRBJ1-1; D gene: TRBD1; CDR3 protein: CASSSGTGGMNTEAFF; CDR3 DNA: TGTGCCAGCAGTTCCGGGACAGGGGGCATGAACACTGAAGCTTTCTTT
clone size: NA; V gene: TRBV27; J gene: TRBJ2-2; D gene: TRBD1; CDR3 protein: CASSPDRGQGTGELFF; CDR3 DNA: TGTGCCAGCAGTCCGGACAGGGGGCAGGGCACCGGGGAGCTGTTTTTT
clone size: NA; V gene: TRBV19; J gene: TRBJ1-1; D gene: NA; CDR3 protein: CASRLGGDVMNTEAFF; CDR3 DNA: TGTGCCAGTAGATTGGGGGGGGACGTCATGAACACTGAAGCTTTCTTT